These 24 T cell receptor beta chains were sequenced from one sample in a study of control samples from healthy donors and cancer patients. Sequencing used immunoSEQ multiplex PCR; TCRdb keeps in-frame clones, though not all of them. Of 35,000 to 50,000 clones listed, approximately 94% are singletons. Sequenced input: blood. The receptors come from a man in his 60s in good health.

This clone was counted only a few times. J is TRBJ1-5 and V is TRBV6-5, with no clear D. Germline CDR1 is MNHEY and CDR2 is SVGAGI. The CDR3 length is 12 residues. The V end was cut by 8 bases, the J end by 7 bases, with 12 bases between. The chain's CDR3 is CASQSGGQPQHF. The CDR3 DNA is TGTGCCAGCCAATCCGGCGGCCAGCCCCAGCATTTT.

The chain has TRBV18 and TRBJ1-2; TRBD1 is a possible D gene (5 bases). The V end was cut by 0 bases, the J end by 8 bases, with 16 bases between. In germline, CDR1 is KGHSH, CDR2 LQKENI. The CDR3 runs to 15 residues. Here the CDR3 DNA reads TGTGCCAGCTCACCACCGGAGACAGAGGGTTGGGGCTACACCTTC. It specifies CASSPPETEGWGYTF.

The chain recombines TRBV3-1 (or the pseudogene TRBV3-2) with TRBJ2-2; a possible D gene is TRBD1 (5 bases). Trimming removed 1 base from V and 5 bases from J, with 20 bases in between. The germline V gene encodes CDR1 LGHDT and CDR2 YNNKEL (reference sequence). The CDR3 runs to 18 residues. The CDR3 reads CASSQVRFGGQKTGELFF. CDR3 sequence (DNA): TGTGCCAGCAGCCAAGTTCGTTTTGGCGGACAAAAAACCGGGGAGCTGTTTTTT.

The gene calls are TRBV3-1 (or the pseudogene TRBV3-2) and TRBJ1-1; tentatively, D is TRBD1 (5 bases). The germline gives CDR1 LGHDT, CDR2 YNNKEL (reference sequence). This CDR3 region has 14 residues. Deletions cut 7 bases from V and 5 bases from J, with 17 bases between. The CDR3 is CASKLMGQRTEAFF. The CDR3 DNA follows: TGTGCCAGCAAACTAATGGGGCAAAGAACTGAAGCTTTCTTT.

This clone was counted between two and nine times. The rearrangement links TRBV19 to TRBJ2-7, with 11 bases lining up with TRBD1. CDR1 is LNHDA and CDR2 is SQIVND in the germline V gene (reference sequence). This CDR3 is 15 amino acids long. V shed 1 base, J shed 6 bases, and the junction held 5 bases outside the gene matches. The CDR3 sequence: CASSIAGQGAGEQYF. The DNA of the CDR3 is TGTGCCAGTAGTATAGCCGGACAGGGGGCAGGCGAGCAGTACTTC.

This clone was detected only once. This chain uses TRBV30 with TRBJ1-2; D is possibly TRBD1 (6 bases). Trimming shortened V by 0 bases and J by 7 bases, and 15 bases separated the two germline ends. Germline CDR1 is GTSNPN and CDR2 is SVGIG (reference sequence). This CDR3 has 14 amino acids. DNA of the CDR3: TGTGCCTGGAGTGTTCCGAACAGGGCGAGTGGCTACACCTTC. Residues: CAWSVPNRASGYTF.

The chain uses TRBV5-1 and TRBJ1-4; D not resolved. CDR3 length: 15 residues. V was shortened by 1 base and J by 0 bases, with 7 bases between the two germline ends. Germline V gene data show CDR1 as SGHRS and CDR2 as YFSETQ. The CDR3 DNA follows: TGCGCCAGCAGCTTGATTGGTGCAACTAATGAAAAACTGTTTTTT. Amino acids: CASSLIGATNEKLFF. The complete variable domain, with remaining parts taken from reference TRBV5-1 and TRBJ1-4, reads KAGVTQTPRYLIKTRGQQVTLSCSPISGHRSVSWYQQTPGQGLQFLFEYFSETQRNKGNFPGRFSGRQFSNSRSEMNVSTLELGDSALYLCASSLIGATNEKLFFGSGTQLSVL.

The genes are TRBV4-1 and TRBJ2-5, with 7 bases that match TRBD2. J was trimmed by 1 base and V by 0 bases; bases with no gene match: 5. Germline CDR1 and CDR2: MGHRA and YSYEKL. The CDR3 extends over 16 amino acids. The CDR3 region has the DNA TGCGCCAGCAGCCAAGAGGAGCGGGGCTCCCAAGAGACCCAGTACTTC. It codes for CASSQEERGSQETQYF.

The V and J genes are TRBV6-6 and TRBJ1-2, with 7 bases identical to TRBD1. The V segment lost 6 bases and the J segment 6 bases; nucleotides outside the gene matches: 4. The CDR3 is made up of 12 amino acids. Germline V gene lookup returns CDR1 MNHNY and CDR2 SVGAGI (reference sequence). The chain's CDR3 is CASRQGLDGYTF. The CDR3 DNA is TGTGCCAGCAGACAGGGGTTGGATGGCTACACCTTC.

The chain carries TRBV3-1 (or the pseudogene TRBV3-2) and TRBJ2-5; TRBD2 matches at 8 bases. J lost 2 bases, V lost 1 base, and 9 bases had no gene match. CDR3 length: 17 residues. Germline values: CDR1 LGHDT, CDR2 YNNKEL (reference sequence). The CDR3 region is CASSQAVDGRGQETQYF. The CDR3 DNA sequence: TGTGCCAGCAGCCAAGCGGTCGACGGGAGGGGGCAAGAGACCCAGTACTTC.

This chain links TRBV7-6 with TRBJ1-1; D is uncertain. With 2 bases removed from V and 4 bases from J, the gap between germline ends came to 14 bases. The CDR3 has 15 amino acids. CDR1 is SGHVS, CDR2 FNYEAQ, per germline. The CDR3 nucleotides are TGTGCCAGCAGCTTATTGCGGGAATGGGGCACTGAAGCTTTCTTT. This encodes CASSLLREWGTEAFF.

The V gene is TRBV7-9, the J gene TRBJ2-7; TRBD2 matches at 8 bases. CDR3 length: 15 residues. V lost 7 bases to trimming and J lost 1 base; unmatched junction nucleotides: 9. Per the germline V gene, CDR1 is SEHNR and CDR2 is FQNEAQ (reference sequence). CDR3 sequence reads: CASIHQGGGSYEQYF. CDR3 coding DNA: TGTGCCAGCATCCATCAGGGCGGGGGGTCCTACGAGCAGTACTTC.

The chain joins TRBV19 to TRBJ1-5; 8 bases line up with TRBD1. CDR3 length: 15 amino acids. Unmatched junction bases numbered 9, after V lost 5 bases and J lost 6 bases. Germline-derived CDR1 and CDR2 are LNHDA and SQIVND (reference sequence). DNA of the CDR3: TGTGCCAGTAGTGGGGGGCAGGGGGCATTTCAGCCCCAGCATTTT. Translated: CASSGGQGAFQPQHF.

The CDR3 DNA reads TGTGCCACCAGTCCCGCGGGGCCCTCGGGGACTGAAGCTTTCTTT. This translates into CATSPAGPSGTEAFF. This chain connects TRBV24-1 to TRBJ1-1; D perhaps matches TRBD1 (5 bases). Germline assignment: CDR1 KGHDR and CDR2 SFDVKD. Trimming left V 6 bases short and J 5 bases short, with 18 bases between. The CDR3 has 15 amino acids.

This chain joins TRBV18 and TRBJ1-1, with D perhaps TRBD1 (6 bases). Between the trimmed V and J ends, which lost 6 bases and 1 base, there was a span of 9 bases. Per the germline V gene, CDR1 is KGHSH and CDR2 is LQKENI. The CDR3 loop spans 13 amino acids. CDR3 residues: CASSGQPNTEAFF. For the CDR3, the DNA is TGTGCCAGCTCCGGACAGCCGAACACTGAAGCTTTCTTT.

CDR3 in amino acids: CASRDPGQGAAEQYF. The CDR3 DNA reads as TGTGCCAGCAGGGACCCGGGACAGGGGGCGGCCGAGCAGTACTTC. J is TRBJ2-7 and V is TRBV2, with TRBD1 matching 12 bases. Germline CDR1 reads SNHLY; CDR2 reads FYNNEI. V lost 6 bases and J lost 6; bases outside the gene matches: 9. The CDR3 contains 15 residues.

The chain combines TRBV2 with TRBJ1-2; D call uncertain. Trimming shortened V by 1 base and J by 4 bases, and 7 bases separated the two germline ends. The CDR3 is made up of 13 amino acids. Germline values: CDR1 SNHLY, CDR2 FYNNEI. The CDR3 bases are TGTGCCAGCAGTGAAGATCTGCTCTATGGCTACACCTTC. Translating it yields CASSEDLLYGYTF.

This CDR3 reads CAISDRVSSSYEQYF. The CDR3 nucleotides read TGTGCCATCAGTGATCGGGTTTCCAGCTCCTACGAGCAGTACTTC. The chain is built from TRBV10-3 and TRBJ2-7; D unclear. Trimming took 3 bases from V and 0 from J, leaving 12 bases between them. Per the germline V gene, CDR1 is ENHRY and CDR2 is SYGVKD. This CDR3 region has 15 residues.

The chain employs TRBV7-2 and TRBJ2-7, with D hard to call. V was cut by 4 bases and J by 3 bases, with 13 bases left in between. Germline CDR1 SGHTA, CDR2 FQGNSA. The CDR3 loop spans 14 amino acids. DNA for the CDR3: TGTGCCAGCAGCTCCCCGGGTCAAATCTACGAGCAGTACTTC. It yields the protein CASSSPGQIYEQYF.

This clone was detected once. The chain recombines TRBV19 with TRBJ1-2; 9 bases are a match to TRBD1. Germline trimming cut 4 bases from V and 7 bases from J; bases unmatched to any gene: 7. The CDR3 contains 14 residues. CDR1 is LNHDA and CDR2 is SQIVND in the germline V gene (reference sequence). The CDR3 here is CASSTPGQGPGYTF. The DNA of the CDR3 is TGTGCCAGTAGTACCCCCGGACAGGGGCCTGGCTACACCTTC.

This CDR3 reads CASTPGQGQETQYF. The CDR3 DNA reads as TGCGCCAGCACCCCCGGACAGGGCCAAGAGACCCAGTACTTC. The J gene is TRBJ2-5, the V gene TRBV10-2; TRBD1 aligns across 8 bases. The V and J ends lost 7 bases and 1 base, in that order; junction bases with no gene match: 5. Germline-derived CDR1 and CDR2 are WSHSY and SAAADI. The CDR3 length is 14 residues.

CDR3 nucleotides: TGTGCCAGCAGCCTTGACAGGGACGAGCAGTACTTC. Translated: CASSLDRDEQYF. This sequence joins TRBV5-4 and TRBJ2-7, with 7 bases fitting TRBD1. The CDR3 is 12 amino acids. Germline-derived CDR1 and CDR2 are SGHNT and YYREEE (reference sequence). V dropped 4 bases and J dropped 5; count of bases not matched to a gene: 3.

This sequence joins TRBV3-1 (or the pseudogene TRBV3-2) and TRBJ2-3; D may correspond to TRBD1 or TRBD2 (5 bases each). Germline V gene lookup returns CDR1 LGHDT and CDR2 YNNKEL (reference sequence). This CDR3 spans 14 amino acids. V was cut by 3 bases and J by 0 bases, with 7 bases left in between. The CDR3 DNA sequence: TGTGCCAGCAGCCAGAGGGACAGCACAGATACGCAGTATTTT. The encoded protein is CASSQRDSTDTQYF.

V usage is TRBV19 and J usage is TRBJ2-5; D unclear. V lost 5 bases and J 5 bases, leaving 12 bases between the germline ends. This CDR3 comprises 13 residues. CDR1 is LNHDA, CDR2 SQIVND, per germline (reference sequence). CDR3 region: CASSPRVGETQYF. CDR3 coding DNA: TGTGCCAGTAGTCCCCGGGTGGGCGAGACCCAGTACTTC.